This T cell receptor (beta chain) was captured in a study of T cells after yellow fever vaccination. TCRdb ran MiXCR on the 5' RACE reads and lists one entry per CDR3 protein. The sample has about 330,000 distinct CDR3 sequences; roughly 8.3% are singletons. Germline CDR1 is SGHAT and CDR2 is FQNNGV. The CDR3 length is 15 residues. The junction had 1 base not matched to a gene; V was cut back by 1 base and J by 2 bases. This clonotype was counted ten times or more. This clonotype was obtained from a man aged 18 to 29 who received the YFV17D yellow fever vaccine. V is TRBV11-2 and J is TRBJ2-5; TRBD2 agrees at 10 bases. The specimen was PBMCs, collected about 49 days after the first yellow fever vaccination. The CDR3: CASSLVSGGQETQYF. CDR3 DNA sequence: TGTGCCAGCAGCTTAGTTAGCGGGGGGCAAGAGACCCAGTACTTC.